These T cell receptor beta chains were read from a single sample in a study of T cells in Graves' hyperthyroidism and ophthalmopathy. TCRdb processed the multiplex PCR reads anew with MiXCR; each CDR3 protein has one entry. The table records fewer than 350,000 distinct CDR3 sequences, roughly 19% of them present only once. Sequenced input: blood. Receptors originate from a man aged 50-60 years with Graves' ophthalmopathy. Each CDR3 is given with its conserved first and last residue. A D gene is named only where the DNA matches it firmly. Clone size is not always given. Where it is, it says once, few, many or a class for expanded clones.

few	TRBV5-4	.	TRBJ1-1	TGTGCCAGCAGCCCTGATCAGATTAGGACTGAAGCTTTCTTT	CASSPDQIRTEAFF
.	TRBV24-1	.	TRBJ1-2	TGTGCCACCAGTGATTCAATGGGGCTTTATGGCTACACCTTC	CATSDSMGLYGYTF
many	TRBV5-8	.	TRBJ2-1	TGTGCCAGCAGGTATCGACAGTCATACAATGAGCAGTTCTTC	CASRYRQSYNEQFF
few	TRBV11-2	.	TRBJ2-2	TGTGCCAGCAGCGAGGGGGTATTGGTGGGGGAGCTGTTTTTT	CASSEGVLVGELFF
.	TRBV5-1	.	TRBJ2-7	TGCGCCAGCAGCCTGGAGGGGGGGAGGTTGGACGAGCAGTACTTC	CASSLEGGRLDEQYF
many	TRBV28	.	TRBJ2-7	TGTGCCAGCCGAAAGTCCTACGAGCAGTACTTC	CASRKSYEQYF
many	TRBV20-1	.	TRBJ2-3	TGCAGTGCTAGAGGTTGGGCGGAGGTCACAGATACGCAGTATTTT	CSARGWAEVTDTQYF
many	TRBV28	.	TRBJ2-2	TGTGCCAGCTTTGAGAACACCGGGGAGCTGTTTTTT	CASFENTGELFF
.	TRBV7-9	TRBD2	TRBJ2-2	TGTGCCAGCAGCTACGGCCTGCGGACTAGCGGGACCGGGGAGCTGTTTTTT	CASSYGLRTSGTGELFF
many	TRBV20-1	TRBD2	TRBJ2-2	TGCAGTGCTAGGATTTCCCTACTAGCGGGAGTCGCCGGGGAGCTGTTTTTT	CSARISLLAGVAGELFF
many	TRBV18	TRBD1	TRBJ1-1	TGTGCCAGCTTTACGACAGGGGTGAACACTGAAGCTTTCTTT	CASFTTGVNTEAFF
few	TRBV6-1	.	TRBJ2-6	TGTGCCAGCAGGGGAGCGGAGGCGCCCGGGGCCAACGTCCTGACTTTC	CASRGAEAPGANVLTF
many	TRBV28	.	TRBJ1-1	TGTTCTACCGGGCGTGAGTCCATGAACACTGAAGCTTTCTTT	CSTGRESMNTEAFF
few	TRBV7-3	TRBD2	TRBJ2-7	TGTGCCAGCAGCTACCCGGGACTAGCGGGAGTAGTCCCCTACGAGCAGTACTTC	CASSYPGLAGVVPYEQYF
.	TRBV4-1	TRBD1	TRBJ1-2	TGCGCCAGCAGCCAACCCCGACAGGGGAACTATGGCTACACCTTC	CASSQPRQGNYGYTF
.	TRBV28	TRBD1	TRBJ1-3	TGTGCCAGCAGCGAGGGACAGGGCTCTGGAAACACCATATATTTT	CASSEGQGSGNTIYF
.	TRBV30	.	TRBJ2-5	TGTGCCTGGAGAACGCCGGGGACATTAGAGACCCAGTACTTC	CAWRTPGTLETQYF
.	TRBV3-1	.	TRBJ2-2	TGTGCCAGCAGCCAAGAGGTCGCAGCCACGAACACCGGGGAGCTGTTTTTT	CASSQEVAATNTGELFF
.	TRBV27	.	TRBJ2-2	TGTGCCAGCAGTTTAGTTTTCACCGGGGAGCTGTTTTTT	CASSLVFTGELFF
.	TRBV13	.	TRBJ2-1	TGTGCCAGCAGCGCCGGGGGCGGAGTGATCCGGGGGGAGCAGTTCTTC	CASSAGGGVIRGEQFF
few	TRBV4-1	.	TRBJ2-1	TGCGCCAGCAGCCAAGACCCTACCAATGAGCAGTTCTTC	CASSQDPTNEQFF
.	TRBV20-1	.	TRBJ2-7	TGCAGTGCTCCCGGGACCTGGCCCTACGAGCAGTACTTC	CSAPGTWPYEQYF
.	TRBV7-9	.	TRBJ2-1	TGTGCCAGCAGCTTAGCGCGGGGACTGGATTACAATGAGCAGTTCTTC	CASSLARGLDYNEQFF
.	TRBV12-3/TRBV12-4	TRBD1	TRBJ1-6	TGTGCCAGCAGTTTGACAGGGGAATCACCCCTCCACTTT	CASSLTGESPLHF
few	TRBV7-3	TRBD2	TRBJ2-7	TGTGCCAGCAGCCTCGGACTAGGGCCGGCCGAGCAGTACTTC	CASSLGLGPAEQYF
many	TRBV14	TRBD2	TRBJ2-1	TGTGCCAGCAGCCAAGATGCTCAAGCGGGAGCCTACAATGAGCAGTTCTTC	CASSQDAQAGAYNEQFF
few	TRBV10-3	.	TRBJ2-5	TGTGCCATCAGCCAGGGTGGAAATCAAGAGACCCAGTACTTC	CAISQGGNQETQYF